This T cell receptor (beta chain) was captured by sequencing in a study of OX40 agonist ivuxolimab in advanced cancers. Study context: Those enrolled were 80% to 85% male, with a mean age of roughly 60 years and ages from about 20 to 85.

Enrollment shut out patients with autoimmune disease history or systemic immunosuppression. Points from the study as a whole: Dose levels from 0.1 to 3.0 mg/kg saw CD4+ and CD8+ blood T cells expand clonally by week 6. Expanded clones were, on average, more numerous in CD8+ T cells than in CD4+.

On this clone itself: What it binds is unknown.

The CDR3 covers 17 residues. The germline V gene has CDR1 SGDLS and CDR2 YYNGEE. V lost 0 bases and J 6 bases, leaving 19 bases between the germline ends. Produced via immunoSEQ multiplex PCR; TCRdb's table is partial and in-frame only. The table includes approximately 65,000 clones, roughly nine tenths detected once. The V call is TRBV9, the J call TRBJ2-1, with a possible D match to TRBD2 (6 bases). The receptor's source is an adult with an advanced solid tumor such as melanoma, head and neck, liver or kidney cancer. The sequences come from CD4+ or CD8+ T cells sorted from blood, collected in a trial of the OX40 agonist ivuxolimab. CDR3 protein: CASSVATRDQGLNEQFF. CDR3 nucleotides: TGTGCCAGCAGCGTAGCTACCCGTGACCAGGGACTCAATGAGCAGTTCTTC.